Listed here is a single T cell receptor (beta chain). The target of this receptor is not known. Qualities for individual bases were not recorded, and no much larger clone is one base off. Separate from the roughly 700-subject first cohort, the validation cohort of some 130 subjects was the group to which the donors belonged. The library was obtained by the immunoSEQ multiplex PCR assay. On the study's bioinformatics: A statistical classification framework was built to diagnose cytomegalovirus status from the catalog of TCR beta chain sequences. Held by TCRdb, this immuneACCESS table contains in-frame sequences only and omits some clones. Under half of the omission traces to an unresolved V gene where checked; the cause of the rest is unknown. Clonal size and the V and J genes are those of that table, whereas D and trimming came from the DNA. For this sample there are roughly 130,000 clones; roughly four fifths appear just once. The top ten constitute over 1.1% of the sample.

The record originates from a study of cytomegalovirus exposure and HLA in healthy donors (dated by TCRdb to the late 2010s). Regarding the complete study: A later analysis indicated that the 130 or so validation repertoires were generated on the platform also employed for the 600 to 750 repertoires of the first cohort. The study was designed to test whether signatures of past pathogen exposure could be identified by cataloging public T cell receptors. Besides the first cohort of 500 to 700 subjects, a separate validation cohort made up of roughly 120 different subjects was used. High-throughput TCR immunosequencing, statistical association of individual TCRs with disease status, and machine learning were combined to predict cytomegalovirus infection status. The paper's findings and limits, for the study overall: In the study, roughly 160 TCR beta chains were listed as associated with cytomegalovirus. The classifier was reported to diagnose cytomegalovirus status with high specificity and sensitivity in both the original and validation cohorts. A later analysis lacked HLA typing for the validation cohort, so it scored co-occurrence in that cohort across all 120 repertoires. Of the cluster scores, roughly 93% were above 0 in a later analysis, which found that TCRs clustered in the first cohort also tended to co-occur in the 120 validation repertoires. A few of the identified cytomegalovirus-associated TCR beta chains were confirmed in vitro to be specific for cytomegalovirus antigens. The authors suggested that the approach could potentially be extended to other disease states and immunological phenotypes. Most TCR sequences were observed very rarely across donors, whereas some public TCRs were present in many individuals.

From the cysteine through the phenylalanine, the CDR3 covers 17 amino acids. Just the 51-base CDR3 DNA is kept, in frame starting at base 1. In the germline V gene, CDR1 corresponds to SGHVS and CDR2 to FQNEAQ. The germline V and J ends show losses of 0 bases and 5 bases respectively, and no gene match explains 7 bases of the junction. This clonotype was obtained from a young woman in good health and CMV-seronegative. The sequenced sample was PBMCs. The V and J genes are TRBV7-8 and TRBJ2-5, with 12 bases matching TRBD2. The CDR3 region has the sequence CASSLASLAGGSETQYF. The sequenced DNA is TGTGCCAGCAGCTTAGCCTCTCTAGCGGGGGGGTCTGAGACCCAGTACTTC.